Following are 32 T cell receptor beta chains from one sample sequenced in a study of blood T cell repertoires in COVID-19. Assay: immunoSEQ multiplex PCR; the TCRdb copy retains only in-frame clones and omits some. Of roughly 65,000 clones listed, 80% to 90% were seen once; the top ten hold around 16%. The sample consisted of peripheral blood. These TCRs come from a man older than 75 with acute or convalescent COVID-19.

V usage is TRBV12-3 or TRBV12-4 and J usage is TRBJ1-2, with D possibly being TRBD1 (5 bases). CDR3 length: 13 amino acids. Trimming removed 4 bases at V and 4 bases at J, with 10 bases between. The CDR3 region is CASSSQGFYGYTF. CDR3 sequence (DNA): TGTGCCAGCAGTTCTCAGGGCTTCTATGGCTACACCTTC.

This clone has more than one count but fewer than ten. This chain connects TRBV15 to TRBJ2-7, with TRBD1 matching 8 bases. Germline CDR1 LNHNV, CDR2 YYDKDF (reference sequence). After removal of 5 bases from V and 3 bases from J, the junction contained 6 bases not matched to a gene. This CDR3 contains 14 residues. DNA of the CDR3: TGTGCCACCAGCCCTGACAGGGGTGACTACGAGCAGTACTTC. Its protein product is CATSPDRGDYEQYF.

The rearrangement uses TRBV5-1 and TRBJ2-5; 9 nucleotides match TRBD2. Trimming at V came to 7 bases and at J to 2 bases, leaving 12 bases not matched to a gene. From germline, CDR1 is SGHRS and CDR2 YFSETQ. The CDR3 sequence is 16 residues long. The CDR3 sequence: CASDRGSGGTQETQYF. CDR3 DNA: TGCGCCAGCGACCGGGGGAGCGGGGGGACTCAAGAGACCCAGTACTTC.

This clone was found once. V is TRBV7-2 and J is TRBJ2-1, with 7 nucleotides matching TRBD1. The CDR3 is 16 residues long. J was trimmed by 0 bases and V by 5 bases; bases with no gene match: 7. Per the germline V gene, CDR1 is SGHTA and CDR2 is FQGNSA. The CDR3 is CASSGPGQSSYNEQFF. The CDR3 region has the DNA TGTGCCAGCAGCGGGCCGGGACAGAGCTCCTACAATGAGCAGTTCTTC.

This chain uses TRBV9 with TRBJ2-3, with 9 bases identical to TRBD1. J lost 2 bases, V lost 4 bases, and 5 bases had no gene match. Per the germline V gene, CDR1 is SGDLS and CDR2 is YYNGEE. This CDR3 spans 15 amino acids. The CDR3, as DNA: TGTGCCAGCAGCCTACGGACAGGGGACACAGATACGCAGTATTTT. Its translation: CASSLRTGDTDTQYF.

This chain uses TRBV5-1 with TRBJ2-6; D call uncertain. This CDR3 has 15 amino acids. Germline V gene sequence: CDR1 SGHRS, CDR2 YFSETQ. Between the trimmed V and J ends, which lost 2 bases and 0 bases, there was a span of 6 bases. In DNA, the CDR3 is TGCGCCAGCAGCTTTCAGGACTCTGGGGCCAACGTCCTGACTTTC. Residues: CASSFQDSGANVLTF.

The rearrangement links TRBV19 to TRBJ1-2, with TRBD1 matching over 7 bases. Germline assignment: CDR1 LNHDA and CDR2 SQIVND (reference sequence). The CDR3 has 14 residues. Germline trimming cut 8 bases from V and 4 bases from J; bases unmatched to any gene: 10. CDR3 DNA: TGTGCCAGTCGCAGGGGGGCAGGGGCCTATGGCTACACCTTC. Residues: CASRRGAGAYGYTF.

The CDR3 region has the DNA TGTGCCATCAGTGCTAGCGGGGGGTACAATGAGCAGTTCTTC. It encodes CAISASGGYNEQFF. The chain is built from TRBV10-3 and TRBJ2-1; 11 bases line up with TRBD2. Trimming cost V 4 bases and J 4 bases; bases outside gene matches: 0. The CDR3 has 14 amino acids. Germline CDR1 reads ENHRY; CDR2 reads SYGVKD.

This clone qualifies as medium-sized. The rearrangement joins TRBV29-1 to TRBJ1-2; TRBD1 matches 8 bases. This CDR3 comprises 13 residues. From germline, CDR1 is SQVTM and CDR2 ANQGSEA. V was clipped by 7 bases and J by 3 bases; unmatched bases: 7. This CDR3 reads CSAEDRADYGYTF. The CDR3 coding sequence is TGCAGCGCAGAGGACAGGGCCGACTATGGCTACACCTTC.

The V call is TRBV7-3, the J call TRBJ2-1, with 8 nucleotides matching TRBD1. Unmatched junction bases numbered 11, after V lost 5 bases and J lost 5 bases. The CDR3 sequence is 16 residues long. Germline V lookup: CDR1 SGHTA, CDR2 FQGTGA. CDR3 sequence reads: CASSQQAGQGNNEQFF. DNA for the CDR3: TGTGCCAGCAGCCAACAAGCCGGACAGGGTAACAATGAGCAGTTCTTC.

This clone was found a few times. The chain combines TRBV28 with TRBJ2-7; 7 bases are shared with TRBD1. The CDR3 consists of 13 residues. Unmatched junction bases numbered 3, after V lost 4 bases and J lost 3 bases. The germline CDR1 and CDR2 sequences are MDHEN and SYDVKM. This CDR3 reads CASSSPGGYEQYF. The CDR3 DNA sequence: TGTGCCAGCAGTTCCCCAGGGGGCTACGAGCAGTACTTC.

V gene TRBV9 combines with J gene TRBJ2-1; 10 bases are shared with TRBD1. Germline trimming cut 3 bases from V and 3 bases from J; bases unmatched to any gene: 6. The CDR3 loop spans 16 amino acids. Germline V CDR1 and CDR2: SGDLS, YYNGEE. The CDR3 DNA reads TGTGCCAGCAGCGCCCGACAGGGGGCCAACTACAATGAGCAGTTCTTC. Protein: CASSARQGANYNEQFF.

This rearrangement joins TRBV5-1 to TRBJ2-2; D uncertain. Trimming cost V 4 bases and J 0 bases, with 7 bases left between them. This CDR3 comprises 14 residues. Germline CDR1 SGHRS, CDR2 YFSETQ. The CDR3 protein is CASSTTANTGELFF. DNA for the CDR3: TGCGCCAGCAGCACAACAGCGAACACCGGGGAGCTGTTTTTT.

The chain employs TRBV7-9 and TRBJ2-3, with 10 nucleotides matching TRBD2. CDR1 is SEHNR and CDR2 is FQNEAQ in the germline V gene (reference sequence). V lost 4 bases, J lost 3 bases, and 10 bases stayed unmatched. This CDR3 has 17 amino acids. The CDR3 bases are TGTGCCAGCAGCTACAGCGGGGGGGCCGGGGGAACAGATACGCAGTATTTT. Residues: CASSYSGGAGGTDTQYF.

V usage is TRBV3-1 (or the pseudogene TRBV3-2) and J usage is TRBJ2-5; 8 nucleotides agree with TRBD2. Losses at the gene ends were 4 bases for V and 4 bases for J; bases not matched to a gene: 11. From germline, CDR1 is LGHDT and CDR2 YNNKEL (reference sequence). The CDR3 runs 16 residues. The CDR3 coding sequence is TGTGCCAGCAGCCCGGGACTCTTCGGGGGGGGAGAGACCCAGTACTTC. Translating gives CASSPGLFGGGETQYF.

The chain recombines TRBV4-1 with TRBJ2-1; TRBD2 aligns across 7 bases. The ends lost 4 bases at V and 8 bases at J; junction bases unmatched: 26. This CDR3 contains 20 residues. Germline CDR1 MGHRA, CDR2 YSYEKL. The CDR3 sequence: CASSPPPTGRSGMDRHEQFF. The CDR3 DNA reads as TGCGCCAGCAGCCCCCCCCCGACGGGGAGAAGCGGGATGGATCGGCATGAGCAGTTCTTC.

This rearrangement joins TRBV9 to TRBJ1-1; no definite D call. With 0 bases removed from V and 1 base from J, the gap between germline ends came to 10 bases. CDR1 is SGDLS, CDR2 YYNGEE, per germline. This CDR3 contains 15 residues. The CDR3 loop is CASSVDAGGNTEAFF. CDR3 bases: TGTGCCAGCAGCGTAGACGCAGGAGGGAACACTGAAGCTTTCTTT.

This clone was detected only a few times. The J gene is TRBJ2-4, the V gene TRBV4-2; 7 bases are a match to TRBD1. Germline V gives CDR1 LGHNA, CDR2 YNFKEQ. V shed 1 base and J 8 bases; nucleotides not matched to a gene: 2. The CDR3 length is 13 residues. CDR3 bases: TGTGCCAGCAGCCAAGCACAGGGGTACATTCAGTACTTC. Translation gives CASSQAQGYIQYF.

This clone was recorded only once. The CDR3 reads CASSLPGDGNTIYF. CDR3 sequence (DNA): TGCGCCAGCAGCTTGCCAGGGGATGGAAACACCATATATTTT. The chain joins TRBV5-1 to TRBJ1-3, with D possibly TRBD1 on 6 matching bases. The CDR3 runs 14 residues. Germline V lookup: CDR1 SGHRS, CDR2 YFSETQ. Trimming took 1 base from V and 3 from J, leaving 8 bases between them. Full variable domain (remainder filled in from reference TRBV5-1 and TRBJ1-3): KAGVTQTPRYLIKTRGQQVTLSCSPISGHRSVSWYQQTPGQGLQFLFEYFSETQRNKGNFPGRFSGRQFSNSRSEMNVSTLELGDSALYLCASSLPGDGNTIYFGEGSWLTVV.

The V call is TRBV9, the J call TRBJ1-6; D uncertain. From germline, CDR1 is SGDLS and CDR2 YYNGEE. The V gene lost 6 bases and the J gene lost 8 bases, with 18 bases spanning the gap. CDR3 length equals 15 residues. This CDR3 is CASTLSDSAYSPLHF. In DNA, the CDR3 is TGTGCCAGCACCCTCTCGGACTCAGCTTATTCACCCCTCCACTTT.

V gene TRBV5-4 combines with J gene TRBJ1-3; 7 bases map to TRBD1. V lost 2 bases and J lost 0; bases outside the gene matches: 8. The CDR3 loop spans 17 amino acids. Germline CDR1 SGHNT, CDR2 YYREEE (reference sequence). The CDR3 coding sequence is TGTGCCAGCAGCTTAACTACAGGGGTCGGCTCTGGAAACACCATATATTTT. This encodes CASSLTTGVGSGNTIYF.

The CDR3 loop is CASSAIGEGRVSYEQYF. CDR3 nucleotide sequence: TGTGCCAGCAGTGCAATAGGAGAAGGCAGGGTCTCCTACGAGCAGTACTTC. V is TRBV6-1 and J is TRBJ2-7; perhaps TRBD1 as D (5 bases). With 4 bases removed from V and 0 bases from J, the gap between germline ends came to 19 bases. The germline V gene encodes CDR1 MNHNS and CDR2 SASEGT. The CDR3 is made up of 17 amino acids.

The V gene is TRBV30, the J gene TRBJ2-7; 9 bases are shared with TRBD1. The CDR3 is 14 residues long. CDR1 GTSNPN and CDR2 SVGIG come from the germline V gene (reference sequence). The V and J ends lost 4 bases and 3 bases, in that order; junction bases with no gene match: 7. Here the CDR3 DNA reads TGTGCCTGGACTAAGACAGGGGGTATCTACGAGCAGTACTTC. Residues: CAWTKTGGIYEQYF.

In its sample, this clone was seen once. This chain uses TRBV10-3 with TRBJ2-7; D unresolved. Germline assignment: CDR1 ENHRY and CDR2 SYGVKD. V dropped 4 bases and J dropped 5 bases, with 12 bases sitting between them. This CDR3 region has 13 residues. As DNA, the CDR3 is TGTGCCATCAGTGGAGTTAGCACGGACGAGCAGTACTTC. Translated: CAISGVSTDEQYF.

CDR3 residues: CASSQGRSSGNTIYF. CDR3 nucleotides: TGCGCCAGCAGCCAAGGGAGGAGCTCTGGAAACACCATATATTTT. The chain links TRBV4-3 to TRBJ1-3, with D unclear. V lost 1 base to trimming and J lost 0 bases, with 7 bases between them. The V gene's germline CDR1 is LGHNA and CDR2 YSLEER. The CDR3 has 15 residues.

This clone was counted a few times. The chain is built from TRBV15 and TRBJ2-2; D is possibly TRBD1 (5 bases). The CDR3 runs to 14 residues. Germline lookup yields CDR1 LNHNV and CDR2 YYDKDF (reference sequence). V shed 0 bases and J shed 4 bases, with 6 bases lying between them. The CDR3 DNA follows: TGTGCCACCAGCAGAGACAGGGCCACCGGGGAGCTGTTTTTT. Protein: CATSRDRATGELFF.

The chain couples TRBV10-3 to TRBJ1-1; 8 bases line up with TRBD1. The CDR3 is made up of 12 amino acids. After removal of 10 bases from V and 8 bases from J, the junction contained 9 bases not matched to a gene. Germline V gene sequence: CDR1 ENHRY, CDR2 SYGVKD. The DNA of the CDR3 is TGTGCCACCGGGACAGGCCTTATAGAAGCTTTCTTT. Translation gives CATGTGLIEAFF.

This clone was counted a single time. The chain has TRBV5-6 and TRBJ2-6, with D perhaps matching TRBD2 (5 bases). The germline gives CDR1 SGHDT, CDR2 YYEEEE. Trimming removed 4 bases at V and 2 bases at J, with 13 bases between. CDR3 length: 16 residues. The CDR3 bases are TGTGCCAGCAGCACCCTGATGGGAGCTGGGGCCAACGTCCTGACTTTC. It is translated as CASSTLMGAGANVLTF.

This chain connects TRBV7-9 to TRBJ1-2, with D possibly matching TRBD1 (5 bases). CDR3 size: 16 residues. Per the germline V gene, CDR1 is SEHNR and CDR2 is FQNEAQ (reference sequence). The V end was cut by 0 bases, the J end by 6 bases, with 17 bases between. The CDR3 DNA follows: TGTGCCAGCAGCTTAGCGCTGGCAGGGATTACGGATGGCTACACCTTC. Its translation is CASSLALAGITDGYTF.

The V call is TRBV5-1, the J call TRBJ2-7; the match to TRBD2 covers 8 bases. Looked up from germline, CDR1 is SGHRS and CDR2 is YFSETQ. The CDR3 is made up of 18 amino acids. The V segment lost 0 bases and the J segment 0 bases; nucleotides outside the gene matches: 11. In nucleotides, the CDR3 is TGCGCCAGCAGCTTGGCCGGGGGGGAAGCGCCGAGCTCCTACGAGCAGTACTTC. Its translation is CASSLAGGEAPSSYEQYF.

CDR3 DNA sequence: TGTGCCAGCCGTGGGCAGGGAAATTCCGAGCAGTACTTC. It is translated as CASRGQGNSEQYF. V and J are TRBV9 and TRBJ2-7; perhaps TRBD1 as D (5 bases). The germline V gene encodes CDR1 SGDLS and CDR2 YYNGEE. The CDR3 runs 13 residues. Trimming cost V 7 bases and J 6 bases, with 17 bases left between them. Drawing the rest from reference TRBV9 and TRBJ2-7, the complete variable domain is DSGVTQTPKHLITATGQRVTLRCSPRSGDLSVYWYQQSLDQGLQFLIQYYNGEERAKGNILERFSAQQFPDLHSELNLSSLELGDSALYFCASRGQGNSEQYFGPGTRLTVT.

The CDR3 protein is CASRLGLAGVNEQFF. For the CDR3, the DNA is TGTGCCAGCAGACTGGGACTAGCGGGAGTCAATGAGCAGTTCTTC. J is TRBJ2-1 and V is TRBV6-5, with 14 bases fitting TRBD2. The germline CDR1 and CDR2 sequences are MNHEY and SVGAGI. The CDR3 has 15 amino acids. The V gene end was trimmed by 6 bases and the J gene end by 6 bases; junction bases not matched to a gene: 4.